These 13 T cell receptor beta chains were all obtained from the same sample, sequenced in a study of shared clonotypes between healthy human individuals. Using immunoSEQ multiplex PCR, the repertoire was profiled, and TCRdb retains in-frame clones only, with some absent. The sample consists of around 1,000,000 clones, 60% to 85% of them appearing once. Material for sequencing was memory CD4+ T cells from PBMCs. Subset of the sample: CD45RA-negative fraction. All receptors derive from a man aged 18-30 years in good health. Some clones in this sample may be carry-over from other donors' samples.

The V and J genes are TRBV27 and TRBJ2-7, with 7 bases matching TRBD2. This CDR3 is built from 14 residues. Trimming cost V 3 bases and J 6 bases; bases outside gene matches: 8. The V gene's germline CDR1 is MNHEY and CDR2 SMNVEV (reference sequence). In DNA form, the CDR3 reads TGTGCCAGCAGTTTGGGCGGGAGTCCCCTCGAGCAGTACTTC. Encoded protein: CASSLGGSPLEQYF.

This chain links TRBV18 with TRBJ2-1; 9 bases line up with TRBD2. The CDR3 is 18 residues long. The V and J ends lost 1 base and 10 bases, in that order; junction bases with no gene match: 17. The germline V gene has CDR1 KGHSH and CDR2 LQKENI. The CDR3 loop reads CASSPLRIELAGVREQFF. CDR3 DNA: TGTGCCAGCTCACCACTACGAATTGAGTTAGCGGGAGTCCGCGAGCAGTTCTTC. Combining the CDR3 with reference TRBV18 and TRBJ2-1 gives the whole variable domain NAGVMQNPRHLVRRRGQEARLRCSPMKGHSHVYWYRQLPEEGLKFMVYLQKENIIDESGMPKERFSAEFPKEGPSILRIQQVVRGDSAAYFCASSPLRIELAGVREQFFGPGTRLTVL.

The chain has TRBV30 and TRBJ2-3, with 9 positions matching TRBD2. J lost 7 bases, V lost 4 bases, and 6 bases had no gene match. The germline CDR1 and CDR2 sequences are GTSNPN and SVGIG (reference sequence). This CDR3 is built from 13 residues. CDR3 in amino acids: CAWTSGVANTQYF. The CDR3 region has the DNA TGTGCCTGGACTAGCGGGGTAGCAAATACGCAGTATTTT.

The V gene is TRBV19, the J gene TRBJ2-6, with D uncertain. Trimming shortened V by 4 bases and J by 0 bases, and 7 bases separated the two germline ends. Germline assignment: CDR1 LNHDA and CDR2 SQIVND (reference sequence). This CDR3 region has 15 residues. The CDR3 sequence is CASSKGGSGANVLTF. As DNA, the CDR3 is TGTGCCAGTAGTAAAGGTGGCTCTGGGGCCAACGTCCTGACTTTC.

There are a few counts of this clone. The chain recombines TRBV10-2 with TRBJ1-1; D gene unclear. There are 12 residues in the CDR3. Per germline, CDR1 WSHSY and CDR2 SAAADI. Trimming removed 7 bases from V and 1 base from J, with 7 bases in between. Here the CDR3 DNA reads TGCGCCAGCACCCCAGGGAACACTGAAGCTTTCTTT. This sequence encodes CASTPGNTEAFF.

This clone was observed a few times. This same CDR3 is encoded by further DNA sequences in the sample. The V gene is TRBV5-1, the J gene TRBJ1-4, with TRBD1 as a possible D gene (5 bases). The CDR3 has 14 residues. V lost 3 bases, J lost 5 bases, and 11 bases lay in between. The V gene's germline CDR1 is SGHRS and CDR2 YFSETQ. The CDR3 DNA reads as TGCGCCAGCAGCTCGGGGGGATCAAATGAAAAACTGTTTTTT. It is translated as CASSSGGSNEKLFF.

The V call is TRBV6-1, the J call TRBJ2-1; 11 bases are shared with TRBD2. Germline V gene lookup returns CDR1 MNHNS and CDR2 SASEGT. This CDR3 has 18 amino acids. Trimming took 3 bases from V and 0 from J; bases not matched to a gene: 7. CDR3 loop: CASSEWGLADFSYNEQFF. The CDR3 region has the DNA TGTGCCAGCAGTGAGTGGGGACTAGCGGACTTCTCCTACAATGAGCAGTTCTTC.

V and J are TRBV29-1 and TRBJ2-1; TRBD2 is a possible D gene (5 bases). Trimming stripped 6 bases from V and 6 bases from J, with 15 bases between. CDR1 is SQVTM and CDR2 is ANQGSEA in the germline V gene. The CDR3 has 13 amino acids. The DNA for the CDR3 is TGCAGCGTGGCGATGACTACGGCCAATGAGCAGTTCTTC. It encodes CSVAMTTANEQFF.

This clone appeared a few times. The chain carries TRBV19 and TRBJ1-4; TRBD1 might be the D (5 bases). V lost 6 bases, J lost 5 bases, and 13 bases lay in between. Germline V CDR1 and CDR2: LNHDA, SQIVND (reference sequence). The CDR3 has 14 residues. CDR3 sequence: CASRDGTVNEKLFF. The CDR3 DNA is TGTGCCAGTAGGGATGGGACGGTGAATGAAAAACTGTTTTTT.

Written as DNA, the CDR3 is TGTGCCAGCAGTGTTCGACTAGCGGGGGCGCGAGGTAGGGAGACCCAGTACTTC. It yields the protein CASSVRLAGARGRETQYF. The chain employs TRBV28 and TRBJ2-5; 12 positions match TRBD2. The CDR3 loop spans 18 amino acids. Trimming at V came to 5 bases and at J to 5 bases, leaving 15 bases not matched to a gene. Germline V gene data show CDR1 as MDHEN and CDR2 as SYDVKM.

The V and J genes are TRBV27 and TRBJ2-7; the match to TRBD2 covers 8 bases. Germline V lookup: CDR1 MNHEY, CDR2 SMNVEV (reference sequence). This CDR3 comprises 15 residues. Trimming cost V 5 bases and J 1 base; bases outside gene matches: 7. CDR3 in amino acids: CASSPRGGPSYEQYF. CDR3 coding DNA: TGTGCCAGCAGTCCCCGGGGGGGTCCGTCCTACGAGCAGTACTTC.

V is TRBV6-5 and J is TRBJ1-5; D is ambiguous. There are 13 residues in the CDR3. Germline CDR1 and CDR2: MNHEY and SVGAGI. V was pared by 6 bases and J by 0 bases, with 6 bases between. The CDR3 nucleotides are TGTGCCAGCAGCGACACTAGCAATCAGCCCCAGCATTTT. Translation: CASSDTSNQPQHF.

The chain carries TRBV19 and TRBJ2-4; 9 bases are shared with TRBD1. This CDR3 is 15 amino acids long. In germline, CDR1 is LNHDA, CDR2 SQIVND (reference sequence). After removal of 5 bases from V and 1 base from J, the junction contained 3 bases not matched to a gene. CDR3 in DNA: TGTGCCAGTAGTCCTGGACAGGGGGCCAAAAACATTCAGTACTTC. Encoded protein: CASSPGQGAKNIQYF.